This TCR beta chain derives from a study of beta chain features in type 1 diabetes. What was sequenced were expressed TCRB transcripts, since all of the isolated RNA had been reverse transcribed. Repertoires were generated with immunoSEQ multiplex PCR, while TCRdb's copy carries only in-frame clones and drops some. The profile shows approximately 270,000 clones, approximately 14% of them singletons. Sorting with CD45RO/CCR7/CD25/CD127/CD95/CD27 yielded naive, central memory, regulatory and stem-like memory CD4+ cells. As for this clone: What it binds is not known.

General study results and limits: TCRB CDR3s from Type 1 diabetes patients were moderately but significantly shorter in all four CD4+ subsets.

Sequenced material: naive CD4+ T cells from blood. The sequence came from a man aged 30-40 years with type 1 diabetes.

The CDR3 DNA reads TGTGCCAGCTCACCAAGGACAGGGACGAACAATGAGCAGTTCTTC. The encoded protein is CASSPRTGTNNEQFF. V and J are TRBV18 and TRBJ2-1, with TRBD1 identical over 8 bases. CDR1 is KGHSH, CDR2 LQKENI, per germline. Trimming took 2 bases from V and 5 from J; bases not matched to a gene: 5. CDR3 length: 15 residues.